A single sample gave rise to the 2 T cell receptor beta chains below, sequenced in a study of sequential checkpoint blockade in melanoma. Data came from immunoSEQ multiplex PCR; TCRdb stores just in-frame clones and leaves some out. The profile covers more than 35,000 clones, with roughly 88% appearing a single time and under 15% taken by the ten largest. Sample treatment: randomized to nivolumab then ipilimumab (arm A) or the reverse (arm B). Material: CD8+ T cells sorted from blood (inferred from file names), obtained from a patient given nivolumab and ipilimumab in sequence. The receptors were sampled from a human donor with melanoma.

The rearrangement uses TRBV7-6 and TRBJ2-1, with 8 bases that match TRBD2. CDR1 is SGHVS and CDR2 is FNYEAQ in the germline V gene. CDR3 length: 17 residues. Unmatched junction bases numbered 16, after V lost 4 bases and J lost 8 bases. As DNA, the CDR3 is TGTGCCAGCAGCTCCGAGGTCAGCGGGGGCTTTTTCGATGAGCAGTTCTTC. Protein sequence: CASSSEVSGGFFDEQFF. Supplemented by reference TRBV7-6 and TRBJ2-1, the full variable domain reads GAGVSQSPRYKVTKRGQDVALRCDPISGHVSLYWYRQALGQGPEFLTYFNYEAQQDKSGLPNDRFSAERPEGSISTLTIQRTEQRDSAMYRCASSSEVSGGFFDEQFFGPGTRLTVL.

The genes are TRBV4-2 and TRBJ1-5; D is ambiguous. This CDR3 region has 16 residues. Germline V lookup: CDR1 LGHNA, CDR2 YNFKEQ. Trimming removed 2 bases at V and 0 bases at J, with 11 bases between. For the CDR3, the DNA is TGTGCCAGCAGCCAAAACGAGGTCAATAGCAATCAGCCCCAGCATTTT. Its protein product is CASSQNEVNSNQPQHF.